A selection of T cell receptor beta chains follows, all from one sample in a study of technical replicates of blood from a handful of donors. Method: immunoSEQ multiplex PCR; TCRdb's copy keeps in-frame clones and lacks some. The sample lists some 70,000 clones; about 90% were seen once. Specimen: T cells isolated from PBMCs. The receptors come from a human donor in good health. The conserved cysteine and the conserved F or W are not part of the CDR3 here. Fields, in order: V gene, CDR3 protein.

TRBV4-3	ASSQDGLQEQF
TRBV7-3	ASSDRDRGVYGYT
TRBV7-9	ASSLETSGLDEQY
TRBV27	ASRQRWSLDRVGETQY
TRBV9	ASSERDRGYNEQF
TRBV10-2	ASRDSRGSTNEKLF
TRBV4-3	ASSQLAGISDTQY
TRBV2	ASGLAGYNEQF
TRBV6-5	ASSPNEDRANEQY
TRBV11-3	ASSLSGNEQY
TRBV9	ASSVDLAGGPADTQY
TRBV20-1	SARPSYEQY
TRBV5-1	ASRVGELYGYT
TRBV6-5	ATTGQGSTGELF
TRBV6-5	ASRSRGSAF
TRBV4-1	ASSQGPTGATNEKLF
TRBV5-4	ASTSENNYGYT
TRBV5-8	ASSLGTTRPETQY
TRBV28	ASSYTTKQY
TRBV6-5	ASSRDKVSYEQY
TRBV28	ASTGTGDTNEQF
TRBV7-9	ASSRSNQPQH
TRBV29-1	SVEELGLLYNEQF
TRBV10-3	AISESQGVDEQY
TRBV19	ASSIHPSGSYEQY
TRBV29-1	SVEPYRGQGAAYEQY
TRBV28	ASSLVGGGYSSYEQY
TRBV11-1	ASSPRGTLNTEAF
TRBV28	ASSSGTLETQY
TRBV9	ASSVDSKVTTYEQY
TRBV28	ASRRDSRSSYEQY
TRBV4-1	ASSPRILAGQNTGELF
TRBV10-3	AVTSGYEQY
TRBV7-8	ACLGQQETQY
TRBV19	ASNQLGTGVNYGYT
TRBV9	ASSVAGGGPDTQY
TRBV10-3	AITGQGPNYGYT
TRBV27	ASSLWSPIAGPQDTQY
TRBV11-3	ASTPYRLAGPSSYNEQF
TRBV19	ASRSGAAGNTEAF
TRBV28	ASRPPGTGEGYT
TRBV7-3	ASSLWPLGQGNTGELF
TRBV4-3	ASSQDRGVKGYT
TRBV18	ASSLNRDMTQY
TRBV4-1	ASSRLELAYEQY
TRBV19	ASSIGTGVTTEAF
TRBV9	ASSTPQGHQGSTDTQY
TRBV4-3	ASSQGILAGGISDTQY
TRBV4-1	ASTPAVGQGEY
TRBV6-5	ASSRKRESHEQY
TRBV7-3	ASSLRGSEIITEAF
TRBV25-1	ASSVNRDSDLGQY
TRBV15	ATSRDRAFSLGTGGFEQY
TRBV2	ASQGTTGLSSGNTIY
TRBV19	ASSIGQVRYNEQF